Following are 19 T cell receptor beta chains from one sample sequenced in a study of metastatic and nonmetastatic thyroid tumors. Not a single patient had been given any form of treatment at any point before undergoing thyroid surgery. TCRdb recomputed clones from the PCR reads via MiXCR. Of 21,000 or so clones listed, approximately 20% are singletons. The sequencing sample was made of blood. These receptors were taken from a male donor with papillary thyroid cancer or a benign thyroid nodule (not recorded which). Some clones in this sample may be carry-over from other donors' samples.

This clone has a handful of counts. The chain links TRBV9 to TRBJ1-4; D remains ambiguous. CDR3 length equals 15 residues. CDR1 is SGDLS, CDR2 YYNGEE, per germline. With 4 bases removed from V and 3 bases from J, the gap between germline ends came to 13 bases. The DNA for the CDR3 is TGTGCCAGCAGCACCGGGGAAGTCGCTAATGAAAAACTGTTTTTT. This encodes CASSTGEVANEKLFF.

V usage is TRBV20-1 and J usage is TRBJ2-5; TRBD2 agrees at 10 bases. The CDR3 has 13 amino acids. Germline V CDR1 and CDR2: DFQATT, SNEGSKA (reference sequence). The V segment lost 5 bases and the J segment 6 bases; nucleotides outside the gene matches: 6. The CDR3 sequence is CSAVSGGLKTQYF. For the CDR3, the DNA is TGCAGTGCTGTTAGCGGGGGGTTGAAGACCCAGTACTTC.

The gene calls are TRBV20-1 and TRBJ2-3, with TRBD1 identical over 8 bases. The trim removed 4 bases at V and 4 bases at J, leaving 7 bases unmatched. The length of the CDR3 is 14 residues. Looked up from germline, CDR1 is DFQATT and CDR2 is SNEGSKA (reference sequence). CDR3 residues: CSATHLQGADTQYF. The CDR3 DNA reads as TGCAGTGCTACCCATTTACAGGGGGCAGATACGCAGTATTTT.

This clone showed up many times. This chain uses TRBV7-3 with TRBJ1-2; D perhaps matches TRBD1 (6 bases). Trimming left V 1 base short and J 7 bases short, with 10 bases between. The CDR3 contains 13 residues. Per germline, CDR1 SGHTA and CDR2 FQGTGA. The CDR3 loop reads CASSLNREGGYTF. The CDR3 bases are TGTGCCAGCAGCTTAAACAGGGAGGGTGGCTACACCTTC.

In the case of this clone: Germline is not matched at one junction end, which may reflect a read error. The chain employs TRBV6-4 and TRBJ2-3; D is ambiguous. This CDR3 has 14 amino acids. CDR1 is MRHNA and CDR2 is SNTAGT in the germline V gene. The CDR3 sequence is CASIDRYSTDTQYF. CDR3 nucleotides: TGTGCCAGCATTGACCGGTACAGCACAGATACGCAGTATTTT.

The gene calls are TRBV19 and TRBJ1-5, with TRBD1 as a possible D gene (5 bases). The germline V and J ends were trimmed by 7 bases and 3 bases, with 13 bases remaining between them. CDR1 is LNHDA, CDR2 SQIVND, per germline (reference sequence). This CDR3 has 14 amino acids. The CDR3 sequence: CASTLGLDNQPQHF. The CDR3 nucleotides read TGTGCCAGTACTCTGGGACTTGACAATCAGCCCCAGCATTTT.

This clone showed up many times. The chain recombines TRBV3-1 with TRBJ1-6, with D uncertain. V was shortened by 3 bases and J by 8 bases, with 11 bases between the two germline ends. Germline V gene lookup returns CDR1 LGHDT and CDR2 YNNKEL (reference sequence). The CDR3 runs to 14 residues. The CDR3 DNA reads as TGTGCCAGCAGCCAGAGGGCCTGGGATTCACCCCTCCACTTT. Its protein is CASSQRAWDSPLHF.

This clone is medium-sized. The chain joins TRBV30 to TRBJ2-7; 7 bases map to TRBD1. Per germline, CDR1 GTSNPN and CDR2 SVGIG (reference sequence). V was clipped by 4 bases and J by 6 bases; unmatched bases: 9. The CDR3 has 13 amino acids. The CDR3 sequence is CAWMTPGGSEQYF. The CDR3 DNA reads TGTGCCTGGATGACGCCAGGGGGATCCGAGCAGTACTTC.

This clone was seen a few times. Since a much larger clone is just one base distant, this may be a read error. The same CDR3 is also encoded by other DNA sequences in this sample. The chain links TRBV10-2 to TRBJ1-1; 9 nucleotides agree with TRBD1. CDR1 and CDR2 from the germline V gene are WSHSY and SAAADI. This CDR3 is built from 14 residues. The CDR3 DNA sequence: TGCGCTGCCGGGGACTTGGGACAGGGAGATCGAGCTTTCTTT. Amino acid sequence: CAAGDLGQGDRAFF.

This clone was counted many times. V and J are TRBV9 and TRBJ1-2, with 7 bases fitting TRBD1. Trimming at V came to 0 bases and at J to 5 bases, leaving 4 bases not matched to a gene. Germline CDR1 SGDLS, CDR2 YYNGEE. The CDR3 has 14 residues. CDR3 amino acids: CASSVDGTDYGYTF. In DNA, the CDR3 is TGTGCCAGCAGCGTAGACGGGACAGATTATGGCTACACCTTC.

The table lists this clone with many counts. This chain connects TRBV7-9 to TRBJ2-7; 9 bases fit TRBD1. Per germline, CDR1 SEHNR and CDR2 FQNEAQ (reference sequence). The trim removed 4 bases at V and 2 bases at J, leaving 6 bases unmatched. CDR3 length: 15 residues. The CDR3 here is CASSSRTGVPYEQYF. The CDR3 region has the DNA TGTGCCAGCAGCTCCCGGACAGGGGTCCCCTACGAGCAGTACTTC.

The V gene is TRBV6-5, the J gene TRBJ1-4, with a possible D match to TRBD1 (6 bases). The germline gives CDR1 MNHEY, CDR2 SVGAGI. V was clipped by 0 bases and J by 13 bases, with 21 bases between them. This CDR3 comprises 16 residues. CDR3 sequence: CASSYSNPGVAEGLFF. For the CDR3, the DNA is TGTGCCAGCAGTTACTCGAACCCAGGGGTAGCCGAAGGACTGTTTTTT.

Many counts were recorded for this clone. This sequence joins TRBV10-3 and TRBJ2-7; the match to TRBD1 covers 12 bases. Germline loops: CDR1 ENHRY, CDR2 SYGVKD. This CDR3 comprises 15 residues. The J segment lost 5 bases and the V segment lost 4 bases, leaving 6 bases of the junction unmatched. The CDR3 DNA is TGTGCCATCAGTGTCTGGGGACAGGGGGCCCACGAGCAGTACTTC. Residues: CAISVWGQGAHEQYF.

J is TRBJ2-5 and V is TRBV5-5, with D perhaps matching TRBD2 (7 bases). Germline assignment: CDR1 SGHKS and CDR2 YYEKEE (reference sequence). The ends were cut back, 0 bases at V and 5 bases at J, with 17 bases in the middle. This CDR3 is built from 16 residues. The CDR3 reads CASSLEGGLARETQYF. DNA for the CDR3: TGTGCCAGCAGCTTGGAGGGGGGGCTGGCGAGGGAGACCCAGTACTTC.

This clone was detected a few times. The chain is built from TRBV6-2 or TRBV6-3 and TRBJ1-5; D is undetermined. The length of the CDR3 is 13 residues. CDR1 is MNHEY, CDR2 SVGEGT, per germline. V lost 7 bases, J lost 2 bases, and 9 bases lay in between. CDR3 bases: TGTGCCAGCACCGAATCAGGCAATCAGCCCCAGCATTTT. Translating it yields CASTESGNQPQHF.

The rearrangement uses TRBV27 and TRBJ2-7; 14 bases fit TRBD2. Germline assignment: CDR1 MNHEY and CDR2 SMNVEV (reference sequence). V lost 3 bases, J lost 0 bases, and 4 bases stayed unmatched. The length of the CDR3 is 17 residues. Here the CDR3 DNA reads TGTGCCAGCAGTTTCCCGACTAGCGGGGGGGCCTCCTACGAGCAGTACTTC. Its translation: CASSFPTSGGASYEQYF.

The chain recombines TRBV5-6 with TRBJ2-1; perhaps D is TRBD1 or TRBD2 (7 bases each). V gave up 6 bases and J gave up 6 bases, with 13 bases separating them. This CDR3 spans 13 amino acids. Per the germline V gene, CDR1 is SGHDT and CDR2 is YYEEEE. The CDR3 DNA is TGTGCCAGCACCTGGGAGGGGGCCAATGAGCAGTTCTTC. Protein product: CASTWEGANEQFF.

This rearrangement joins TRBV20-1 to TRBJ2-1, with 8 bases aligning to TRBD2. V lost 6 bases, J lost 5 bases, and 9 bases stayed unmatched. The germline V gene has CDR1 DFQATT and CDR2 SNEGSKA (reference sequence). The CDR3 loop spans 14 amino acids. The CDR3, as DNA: TGCAGTGCGCTAGCGGGTGGAATGGACAATGAGCAGTTCTTC. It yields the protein CSALAGGMDNEQFF.

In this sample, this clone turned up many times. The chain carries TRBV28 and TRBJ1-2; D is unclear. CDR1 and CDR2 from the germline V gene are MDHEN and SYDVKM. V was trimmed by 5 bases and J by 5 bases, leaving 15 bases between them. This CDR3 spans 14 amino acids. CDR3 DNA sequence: TGTGCCAGCAGTGCGCGATCCTGGCGGTATGGCTACACCTTC. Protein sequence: CASSARSWRYGYTF.